What follows are 30 T cell receptor beta chains derived from one specimen sequenced in a study of shared clonotypes between healthy human individuals. Data came from immunoSEQ multiplex PCR; TCRdb stores just in-frame clones and leaves some out. The sample yields around 2.1 million clones, approximately 94% seen once. Sequenced material: naive CD4+ T cells sorted from blood. Subset meaning: CD45RA+ positively selected. These receptors all stem from a man younger than 35 in good health.

On this clone itself: The identical CDR3 is also encoded by other nucleotide sequences in the sample. The chain joins TRBV7-3 to TRBJ1-5; D is uncertain. The V end lost 2 bases, the J end lost 0 bases, and 2 bases lay between the germline ends. Per germline, CDR1 SGHTA and CDR2 FQGTGA. There are 13 residues in the CDR3. The CDR3 loop is CASSLDSNQPQHF. The CDR3, as DNA: TGTGCCAGCAGCTTAGATAGCAATCAGCCCCAGCATTTT.

This clone appeared a few times. The rearrangement joins TRBV19 to TRBJ1-5; no definite D call. The CDR3 spans 15 residues. V was shortened by 7 bases and J by 1 base, with 14 bases between the two germline ends. Germline CDR1 reads LNHDA; CDR2 reads SQIVND (reference sequence). The CDR3 DNA is TGTGCCAGTACTCCCCCAGGCCCCAGCAATCAGCCCCAGCATTTT. Protein: CASTPPGPSNQPQHF. Based on the CDR3 plus reference TRBV19 and TRBJ1-5, the full variable domain is DGGITQSPKYLFRKEGQNVTLSCEQNLNHDAMYWYRQDPGQGLRLIYYSQIVNDFQKGDIAEGYSVSREKKESFPLTVTSAQKNPTAFYLCASTPPGPSNQPQHFGDGTRLSIL.

The rearrangement uses TRBV13 and TRBJ2-5; the match to TRBD2 covers 9 bases. CDR1 is PRHDT, CDR2 FYEKMQ, per germline (reference sequence). This CDR3 has 16 residues. J was trimmed by 1 base and V by 3 bases; bases with no gene match: 6. This CDR3 is CASSLTLAGSQETQYF. CDR3 DNA: TGTGCCAGCAGCTTGACCCTAGCGGGGTCCCAAGAGACCCAGTACTTC.

This clone was recorded only once. V gene TRBV18 combines with J gene TRBJ2-2; D could derive from TRBD1 or TRBD2 (5 bases each). This CDR3 has 13 residues. Trimming cost V 3 bases and J 7 bases, with 9 bases left between them. The V gene's germline CDR1 is KGHSH and CDR2 LQKENI. CDR3 region: CASSPGAVGELFF. CDR3 coding DNA: TGTGCCAGCTCACCCGGGGCGGTCGGGGAGCTGTTTTTT.

About this clone: This sample also contains other DNA sequences that code for the same CDR3. The V gene is TRBV6-6, the J gene TRBJ2-7; D might be TRBD1 (6 bases). This CDR3 contains 14 residues. Germline V gives CDR1 MNHNY, CDR2 SVGAGI (reference sequence). The V gene lost 2 bases and the J gene lost 3 bases, with 11 bases spanning the gap. CDR3 coding DNA: TGTGCCAGCAGTTACGGGCAGGGGAGCTACGAGCAGTACTTC. Protein product: CASSYGQGSYEQYF.

The chain uses TRBV25-1 and TRBJ2-7; 7 bases align to TRBD2. J gave up 3 bases and V 8 bases, and 7 bases lay outside the gene matches. In germline, CDR1 is MGHDK, CDR2 SYGVNS. CDR3 length: 13 residues. CDR3 nucleotide sequence: TGTGCCAGCTCCCCCTGGGGGGGCTACGAGCAGTACTTC. It encodes CASSPWGGYEQYF.

The chain employs TRBV14 and TRBJ1-2; 10 nucleotides align to TRBD1. This CDR3 is built from 15 residues. J was trimmed by 7 bases and V by 1 base; bases with no gene match: 6. Looked up from germline, CDR1 is SGHDN and CDR2 is FVKESK. This CDR3 reads CASSQVPGTGAGYTF. CDR3 in DNA: TGTGCCAGCAGCCAAGTCCCCGGGACAGGGGCTGGCTACACCTTC.

The chain employs TRBV7-2 and TRBJ1-1; no reliable D call. The V gene lost 7 bases and the J gene lost 6 bases, with 18 bases spanning the gap. Germline CDR1 reads SGHTA; CDR2 reads FQGNSA. This CDR3 has 14 amino acids. The CDR3 nucleotides read TGTGCCAGCACTCCTTGGGCGAAAGGCGCTGAAGCTTTCTTT. Residues: CASTPWAKGAEAFF.

The V and J genes are TRBV6-6 and TRBJ1-5; D possibly corresponds to TRBD1 (6 bases). The V gene lost 5 bases and the J gene lost 4 bases, with 15 bases spanning the gap. Germline CDR1 is MNHNY and CDR2 is SVGAGI (reference sequence). There are 15 residues in the CDR3. This CDR3 is CASSTGRRGNQPQHF. CDR3 bases: TGTGCCAGCAGTACCGGTCGCAGGGGAAATCAGCCCCAGCATTTT.

The chain is built from TRBV2 and TRBJ2-3; TRBD2 agrees at 13 bases. CDR1 and CDR2 (germline): SNHLY, FYNNEI. Losses at the gene ends were 6 bases for V and 3 bases for J; bases not matched to a gene: 6. The CDR3 sequence is 16 residues long. CDR3 loop: CASRTGTSGATDTQYF. CDR3 bases: TGTGCCAGCAGAACCGGGACTAGCGGGGCGACAGATACGCAGTATTTT. The full variable domain, in which reference TRBV2 and TRBJ2-3 provide the parts outside the CDR3, is EPEVTQTPSHQVTQMGQEVILRCVPISNHLYFYWYRQILGQKVEFLVSFYNNEISEKSEIFDDQFSVERPDGSNFTLKIRSTKLEDSAMYFCASRTGTSGATDTQYFGPGTRLTVL.

CDR3 region: CASSLEGQTYEQYF. CDR3 sequence (DNA): TGTGCCAGCAGCTTAGAGGGACAGACCTACGAGCAGTACTTC. The chain carries TRBV7-9 and TRBJ2-7; TRBD1 aligns across 7 bases. The CDR3 runs 14 residues. V lost 1 base and J lost 2; bases outside the gene matches: 2. CDR1 SEHNR and CDR2 FQNEAQ come from the germline V gene (reference sequence).

V and J are TRBV6-1 and TRBJ2-3; 14 bases match TRBD2. CDR3 length: 15 residues. Germline V gene sequence: CDR1 MNHNS, CDR2 SASEGT. With V trimmed by 6 bases and J by 4 bases, 3 bases remained unmatched. The CDR3 is CASRRLAGGADTQYF. CDR3 sequence (DNA): TGTGCCAGCAGACGACTAGCGGGGGGGGCAGATACGCAGTATTTT.

This chain uses TRBV6-6 with TRBJ2-1; 7 bases match TRBD2. CDR1 and CDR2 from the germline V gene are MNHNY and SVGAGI (reference sequence). This CDR3 region has 15 residues. Trimming removed 2 bases from V and 1 base from J; junction bases left unmatched: 2. CDR3 sequence reads: CASSYGGGSYNEQFF. The CDR3 nucleotides read TGTGCCAGCAGTTACGGGGGAGGGTCCTACAATGAGCAGTTCTTC.

The chain couples TRBV30 to TRBJ2-7, with 7 bases fitting TRBD1. The germline V gene has CDR1 GTSNPN and CDR2 SVGIG (reference sequence). After removal of 7 bases from V and 2 bases from J, the junction contained 8 bases not matched to a gene. The CDR3 consists of 13 residues. The CDR3 protein is CASLTGKAYEQYF. As DNA, the CDR3 is TGTGCCTCTTTGACAGGGAAAGCCTACGAGCAGTACTTC.

The chain employs TRBV9 and TRBJ2-2, with a weak D call TRBD1 (6 bases). V was clipped by 3 bases and J by 0 bases, with 12 bases between them. The V gene's germline CDR1 is SGDLS and CDR2 YYNGEE. There are 16 residues in the CDR3. In nucleotides, the CDR3 is TGTGCCAGCAGCGGACAGGTTTACGCGAACACCGGGGAGCTGTTTTTT. Translated, it gives CASSGQVYANTGELFF.

V usage is TRBV27 and J usage is TRBJ1-6; 8 nucleotides agree with TRBD1. Germline lookup yields CDR1 MNHEY and CDR2 SMNVEV (reference sequence). The V and J ends lost 3 bases and 10 bases, in that order; junction bases with no gene match: 5. This CDR3 is built from 14 residues. The CDR3 DNA reads TGTGCCAGCAGTTTCCGACAGGGGATATCACCCCTCCACTTT. Translation gives CASSFRQGISPLHF.

The rearrangement uses TRBV15 and TRBJ1-6; D unresolved. The CDR3 consists of 14 residues. The V end was cut by 6 bases, the J end by 10 bases, with 16 bases between. CDR1 LNHNV and CDR2 YYDKDF come from the germline V gene (reference sequence). The CDR3 DNA follows: TGTGCCACCAGGGTATTTGGGGATCGCTCACCCCTCCACTTT. Translation gives CATRVFGDRSPLHF.

A note on this clone: The identical CDR3 is also encoded by other nucleotide sequences in the sample. The rearrangement uses TRBV5-1 and TRBJ2-7; weak D call: TRBD2 (6 bases). Germline assignment: CDR1 SGHRS and CDR2 YFSETQ. The V gene lost 0 bases and the J gene lost 1 base, with 11 bases spanning the gap. This CDR3 is built from 15 residues. The DNA of the CDR3 is TGCGCCAGCAGCTTGGCCGGTGGGGGGTCCTACGAGCAGTACTTC. As protein: CASSLAGGGSYEQYF.

The chain couples TRBV5-6 to TRBJ2-5, with 11 bases fitting TRBD1. The germline gives CDR1 SGHDT, CDR2 YYEEEE. CDR3 length: 15 residues. Losses at the gene ends were 4 bases for V and 2 bases for J; bases not matched to a gene: 4. CDR3 bases: TGTGCCAGCAGCACAGGGACAGGGGGTCAAGAGACCCAGTACTTC. Protein: CASSTGTGGQETQYF.

The rearrangement links TRBV10-1 to TRBJ1-5, with D possibly matching TRBD1 (5 bases). The CDR3 is made up of 13 amino acids. Germline CDR1 is WNHNN and CDR2 is SYGVQD (reference sequence). V lost 2 bases and J lost 7, with 9 bases in between. CDR3: CASSEAQGQPQHF. CDR3 nucleotide sequence: TGCGCCAGCAGTGAGGCCCAGGGCCAGCCCCAGCATTTT.

A single count supports this clone. The rearrangement uses TRBV10-3 and TRBJ2-3, with 12 bases identical to TRBD2. CDR3 length: 16 amino acids. With 5 bases clipped from V and 3 bases from J, the junction kept 6 bases outside the gene matches. Germline assignment: CDR1 ENHRY and CDR2 SYGVKD. The CDR3 DNA reads as TGTGCCATCAGTCAGACTAGCGGGAGTTTAACAGATACGCAGTATTTT. Its protein is CAISQTSGSLTDTQYF.

This clone occurred once. The CDR3 here is CASSLGGLASDTQYF. The CDR3 DNA reads as TGTGCCAGCAGCTTAGGAGGTCTAGCGTCAGATACGCAGTATTTT. The chain has TRBV7-9 and TRBJ2-3; a weak D match, TRBD2 (6 bases). The germline V gene encodes CDR1 SEHNR and CDR2 FQNEAQ (reference sequence). The germline V and J ends were trimmed by 1 base and 4 bases, with 12 bases remaining between them. This CDR3 region has 15 residues.

This rearrangement joins TRBV10-2 to TRBJ2-7; D is perhaps TRBD1 (6 bases). V dropped 6 bases and J dropped 4 bases, with 7 bases sitting between them. This CDR3 is built from 11 residues. In germline, CDR1 is WSHSY, CDR2 SAAADI. Here the CDR3 reads CASSTGYEQYF. CDR3 nucleotide sequence: TGCGCCAGCAGCACAGGGTACGAGCAGTACTTC.

The CDR3 loop is CASSLEIIYEQYF. The CDR3 nucleotides read TGTGCCAGCAGCTTAGAAATAATCTACGAGCAGTACTTC. The V gene is TRBV7-2, the J gene TRBJ2-7; no firm D call. This CDR3 region has 13 residues. Between the trimmed V and J ends, which lost 1 base and 3 bases, there was a span of 7 bases. Looked up from germline, CDR1 is SGHTA and CDR2 is FQGNSA. Full variable domain (rest looked up from reference TRBV7-2 and TRBJ2-7): GAGVSQSPSNKVTEKGKDVELRCDPISGHTALYWYRQSLGQGLEFLIYFQGNSAPDKSGLPSDRFSAERTGGSVSTLTIQRTQQEDSAVYLCASSLEIIYEQYFGPGTRLTVT.

The genes are TRBV7-9 and TRBJ1-1; 7 positions match TRBD1. Germline-derived CDR1 and CDR2 are SEHNR and FQNEAQ (reference sequence). The CDR3 contains 16 residues. The J segment lost 0 bases and the V segment lost 3 bases, leaving 7 bases of the junction unmatched. The CDR3: CASSFFPRGVNTEAFF. The CDR3 DNA follows: TGTGCCAGCAGCTTTTTCCCCAGGGGGGTGAACACTGAAGCTTTCTTT.

The chain is built from TRBV4-3 and TRBJ2-3; no definite D call. This CDR3 spans 14 amino acids. Trimming took off 4 bases at V and 1 base at J, with 9 bases between the two ends. The germline V gene encodes CDR1 LGHNA and CDR2 YSLEER. The CDR3 loop is CASSLLPGTDTQYF. The CDR3 DNA sequence: TGCGCCAGCAGCCTCCTACCAGGCACAGATACGCAGTATTTT.

This clone came up a few times. The rearrangement joins TRBV7-9 to TRBJ2-2; D is possibly TRBD1 (6 bases). The germline V gene has CDR1 SEHNR and CDR2 FQNEAQ (reference sequence). This CDR3 contains 15 residues. V lost 0 bases and J 5 bases, leaving 10 bases between the germline ends. CDR3 protein: CASSLAQGRTGELFF. The CDR3 DNA is TGTGCCAGCAGCTTAGCTCAGGGGAGAACCGGGGAGCTGTTTTTT.

This rearrangement joins TRBV5-1 to TRBJ2-3; TRBD1 agrees at 11 bases. The J segment lost 5 bases and the V segment lost 4 bases, leaving 9 bases of the junction unmatched. CDR1 is SGHRS and CDR2 is YFSETQ in the germline V gene. The CDR3 has 16 residues. CDR3 in amino acids: CASSVGGTGGLDTQYF. The CDR3 coding sequence is TGCGCCAGCAGCGTAGGCGGGACAGGGGGATTAGATACGCAGTATTTT. The variable domain in full, with the rest retrieved from reference TRBV5-1 and TRBJ2-3, is KAGVTQTPRYLIKTRGQQVTLSCSPISGHRSVSWYQQTPGQGLQFLFEYFSETQRNKGNFPGRFSGRQFSNSRSEMNVSTLELGDSALYLCASSVGGTGGLDTQYFGPGTRLTVL.

V usage is TRBV7-6 and J usage is TRBJ2-5; perhaps TRBD1 as D (6 bases). This CDR3 has 16 residues. Germline-derived CDR1 and CDR2 are SGHVS and FNYEAQ. The V end lost 5 bases, the J end lost 2 bases, and 18 bases lay between the germline ends. The CDR3 coding sequence is TGTGCCAGCAGCACAGACGACAGGATTAAACAAGAGACCCAGTACTTC. Translating gives CASSTDDRIKQETQYF.

In DNA, the CDR3 is TGCGCCAGCAGCCGACAGCTAGCGGGGGTTAACTACGAGCAGTACTTC. Its translation is CASSRQLAGVNYEQYF. This chain joins TRBV4-1 and TRBJ2-7; 10 bases agree with TRBD2. The germline V gene encodes CDR1 MGHRA and CDR2 YSYEKL. V gave up 4 bases and J gave up 3 bases; unmatched junction bases: 9. CDR3 length equals 16 residues.